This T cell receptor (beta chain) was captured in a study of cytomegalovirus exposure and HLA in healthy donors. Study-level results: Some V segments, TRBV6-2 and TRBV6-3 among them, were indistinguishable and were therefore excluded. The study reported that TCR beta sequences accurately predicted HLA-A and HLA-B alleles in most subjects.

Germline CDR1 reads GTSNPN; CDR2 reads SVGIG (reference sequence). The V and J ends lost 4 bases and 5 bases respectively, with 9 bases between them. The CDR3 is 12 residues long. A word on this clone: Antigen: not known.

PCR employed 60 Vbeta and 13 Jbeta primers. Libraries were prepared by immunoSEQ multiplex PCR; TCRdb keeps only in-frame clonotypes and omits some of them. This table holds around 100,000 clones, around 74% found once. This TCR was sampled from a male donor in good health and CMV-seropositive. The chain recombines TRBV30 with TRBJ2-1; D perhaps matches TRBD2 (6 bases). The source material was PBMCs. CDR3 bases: TGTGCCTGGACGAGCGGGCACAATGAGCAGTTCTTC. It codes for CAWTSGHNEQFF. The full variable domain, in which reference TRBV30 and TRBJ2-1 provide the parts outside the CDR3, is SQTIHQWPATLVQPVGSPLSLECTVEGTSNPNLYWYRQAAGRGLQLLFYSVGIGQISSEVPQNLSASRPQDRQFILSSKKLLLSDSGFYLCAWTSGHNEQFFGPGTRLTVL.